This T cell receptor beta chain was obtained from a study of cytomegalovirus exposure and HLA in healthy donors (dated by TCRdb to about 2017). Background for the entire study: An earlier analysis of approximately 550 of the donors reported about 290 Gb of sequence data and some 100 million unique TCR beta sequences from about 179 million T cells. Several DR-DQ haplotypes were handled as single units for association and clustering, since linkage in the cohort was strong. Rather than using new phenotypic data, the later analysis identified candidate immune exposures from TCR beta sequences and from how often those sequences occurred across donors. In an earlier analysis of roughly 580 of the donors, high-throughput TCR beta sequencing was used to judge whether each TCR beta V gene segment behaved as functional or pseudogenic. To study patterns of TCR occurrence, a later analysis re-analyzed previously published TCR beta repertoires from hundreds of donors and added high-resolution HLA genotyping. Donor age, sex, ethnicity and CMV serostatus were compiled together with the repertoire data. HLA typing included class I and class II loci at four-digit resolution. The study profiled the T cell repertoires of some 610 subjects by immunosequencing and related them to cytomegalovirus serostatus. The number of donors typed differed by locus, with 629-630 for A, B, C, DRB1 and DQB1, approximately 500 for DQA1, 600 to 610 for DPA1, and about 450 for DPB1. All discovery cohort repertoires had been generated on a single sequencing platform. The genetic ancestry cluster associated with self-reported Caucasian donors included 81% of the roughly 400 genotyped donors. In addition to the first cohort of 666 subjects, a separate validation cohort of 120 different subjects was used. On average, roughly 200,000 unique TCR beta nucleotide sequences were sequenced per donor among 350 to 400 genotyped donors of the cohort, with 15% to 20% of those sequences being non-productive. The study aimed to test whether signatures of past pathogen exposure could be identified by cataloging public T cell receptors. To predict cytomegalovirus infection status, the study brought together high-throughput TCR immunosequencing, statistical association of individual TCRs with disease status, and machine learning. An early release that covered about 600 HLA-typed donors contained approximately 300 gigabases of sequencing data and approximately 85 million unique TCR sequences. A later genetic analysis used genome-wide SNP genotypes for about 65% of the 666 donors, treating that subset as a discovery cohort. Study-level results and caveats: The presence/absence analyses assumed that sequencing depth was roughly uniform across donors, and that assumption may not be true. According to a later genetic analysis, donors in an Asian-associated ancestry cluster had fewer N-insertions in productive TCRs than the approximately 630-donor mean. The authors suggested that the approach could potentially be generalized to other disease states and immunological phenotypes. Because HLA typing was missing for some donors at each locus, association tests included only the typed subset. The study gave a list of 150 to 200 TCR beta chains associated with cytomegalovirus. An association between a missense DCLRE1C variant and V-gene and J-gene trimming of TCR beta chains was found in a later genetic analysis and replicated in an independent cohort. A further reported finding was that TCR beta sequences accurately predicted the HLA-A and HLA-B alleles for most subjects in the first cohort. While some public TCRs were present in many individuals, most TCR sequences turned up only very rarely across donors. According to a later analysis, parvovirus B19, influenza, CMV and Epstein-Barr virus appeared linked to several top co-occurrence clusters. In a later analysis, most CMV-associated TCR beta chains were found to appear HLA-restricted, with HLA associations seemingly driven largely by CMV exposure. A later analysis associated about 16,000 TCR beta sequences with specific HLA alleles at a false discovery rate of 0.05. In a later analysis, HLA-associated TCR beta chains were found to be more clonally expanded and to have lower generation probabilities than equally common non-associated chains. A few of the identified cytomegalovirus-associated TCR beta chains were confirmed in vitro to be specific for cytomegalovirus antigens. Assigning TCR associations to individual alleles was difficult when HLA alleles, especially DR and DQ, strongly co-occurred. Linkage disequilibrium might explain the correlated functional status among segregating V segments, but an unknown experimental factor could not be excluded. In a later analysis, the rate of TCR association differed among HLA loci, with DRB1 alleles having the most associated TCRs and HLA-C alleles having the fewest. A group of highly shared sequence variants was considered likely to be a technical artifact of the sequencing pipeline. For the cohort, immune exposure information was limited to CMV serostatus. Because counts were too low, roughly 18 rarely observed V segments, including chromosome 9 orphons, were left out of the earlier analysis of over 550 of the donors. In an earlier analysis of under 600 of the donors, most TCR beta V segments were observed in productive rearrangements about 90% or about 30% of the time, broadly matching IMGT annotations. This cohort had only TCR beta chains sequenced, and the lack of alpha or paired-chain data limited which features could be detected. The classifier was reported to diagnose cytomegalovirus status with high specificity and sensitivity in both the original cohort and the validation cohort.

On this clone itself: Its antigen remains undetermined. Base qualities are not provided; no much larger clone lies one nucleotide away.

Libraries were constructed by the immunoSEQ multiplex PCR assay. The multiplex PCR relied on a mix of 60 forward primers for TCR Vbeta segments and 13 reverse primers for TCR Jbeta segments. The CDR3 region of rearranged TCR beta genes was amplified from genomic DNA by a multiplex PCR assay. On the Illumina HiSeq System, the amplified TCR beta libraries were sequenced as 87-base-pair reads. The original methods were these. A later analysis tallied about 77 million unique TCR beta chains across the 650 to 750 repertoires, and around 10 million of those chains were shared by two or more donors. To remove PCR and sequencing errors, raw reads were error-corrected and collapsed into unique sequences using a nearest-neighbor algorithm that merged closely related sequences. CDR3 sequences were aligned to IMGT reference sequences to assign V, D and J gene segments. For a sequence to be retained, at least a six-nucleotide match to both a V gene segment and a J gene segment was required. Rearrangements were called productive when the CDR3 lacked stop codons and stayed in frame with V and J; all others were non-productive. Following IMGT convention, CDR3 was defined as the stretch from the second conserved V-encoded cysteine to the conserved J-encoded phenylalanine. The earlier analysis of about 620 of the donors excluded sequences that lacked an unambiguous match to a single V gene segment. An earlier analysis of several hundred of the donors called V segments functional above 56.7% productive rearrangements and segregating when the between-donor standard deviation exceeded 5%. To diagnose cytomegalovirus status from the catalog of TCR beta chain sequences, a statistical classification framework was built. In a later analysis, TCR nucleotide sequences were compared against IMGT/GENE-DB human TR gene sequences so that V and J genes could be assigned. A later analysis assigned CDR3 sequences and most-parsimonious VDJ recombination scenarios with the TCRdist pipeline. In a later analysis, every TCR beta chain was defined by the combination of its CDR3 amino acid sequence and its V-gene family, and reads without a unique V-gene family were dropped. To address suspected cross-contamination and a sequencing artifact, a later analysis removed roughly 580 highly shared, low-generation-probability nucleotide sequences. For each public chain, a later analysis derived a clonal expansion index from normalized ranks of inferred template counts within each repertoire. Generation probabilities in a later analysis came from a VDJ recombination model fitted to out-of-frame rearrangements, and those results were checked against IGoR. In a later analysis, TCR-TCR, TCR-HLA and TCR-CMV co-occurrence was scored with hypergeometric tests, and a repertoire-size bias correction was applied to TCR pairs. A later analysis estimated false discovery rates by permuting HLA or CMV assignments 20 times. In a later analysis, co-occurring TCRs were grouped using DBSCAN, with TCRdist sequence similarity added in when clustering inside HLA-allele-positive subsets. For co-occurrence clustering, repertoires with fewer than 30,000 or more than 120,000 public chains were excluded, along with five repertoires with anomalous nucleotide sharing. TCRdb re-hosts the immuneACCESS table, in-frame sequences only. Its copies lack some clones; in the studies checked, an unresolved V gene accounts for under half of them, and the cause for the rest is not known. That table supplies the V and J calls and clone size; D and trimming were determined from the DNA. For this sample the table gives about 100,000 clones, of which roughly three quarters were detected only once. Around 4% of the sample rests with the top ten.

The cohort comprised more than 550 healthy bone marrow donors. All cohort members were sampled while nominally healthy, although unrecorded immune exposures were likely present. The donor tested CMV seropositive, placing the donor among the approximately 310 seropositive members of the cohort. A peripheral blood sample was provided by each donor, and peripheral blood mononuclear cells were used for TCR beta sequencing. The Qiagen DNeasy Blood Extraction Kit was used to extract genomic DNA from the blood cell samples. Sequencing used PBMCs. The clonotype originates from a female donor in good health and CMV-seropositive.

The CDR3 protein: CASSARGDSSGTDTQYF. The DNA sequence is as follows: TGTGCCAGCAGCGCCCGGGGGGACTCCTCGGGTACAGATACGCAGTATTTT. The rearranged segments are TRBV9 and TRBJ2-3, with TRBD2 identical over 7 junction bases. V has 3 bases trimmed and J has 3 bases trimmed; junction bases matching no gene number 13. Based on the germline V gene, the CDR1 and CDR2 sequences are SGDLS and YYNGEE. The CDR3 goes from the cysteine to the phenylalanine over 17 residues. Just the 51-base CDR3 DNA is kept, in frame starting at base 1.